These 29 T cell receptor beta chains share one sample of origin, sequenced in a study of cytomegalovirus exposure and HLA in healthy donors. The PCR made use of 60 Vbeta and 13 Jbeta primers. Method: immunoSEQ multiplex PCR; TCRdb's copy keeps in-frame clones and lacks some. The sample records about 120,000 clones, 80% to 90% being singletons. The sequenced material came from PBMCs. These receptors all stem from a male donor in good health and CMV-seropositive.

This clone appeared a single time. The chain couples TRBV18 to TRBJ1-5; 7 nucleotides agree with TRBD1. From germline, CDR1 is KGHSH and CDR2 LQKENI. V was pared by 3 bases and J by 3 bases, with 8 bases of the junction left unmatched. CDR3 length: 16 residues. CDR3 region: CASSPRGRGDNQPQHF. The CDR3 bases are TGTGCCAGCTCACCGAGAGGCAGGGGGGACAATCAGCCCCAGCATTTT. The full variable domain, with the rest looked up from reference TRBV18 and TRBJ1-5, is NAGVMQNPRHLVRRRGQEARLRCSPMKGHSHVYWYRQLPEEGLKFMVYLQKENIIDESGMPKERFSAEFPKEGPSILRIQQVVRGDSAAYFCASSPRGRGDNQPQHFGDGTRLSIL.

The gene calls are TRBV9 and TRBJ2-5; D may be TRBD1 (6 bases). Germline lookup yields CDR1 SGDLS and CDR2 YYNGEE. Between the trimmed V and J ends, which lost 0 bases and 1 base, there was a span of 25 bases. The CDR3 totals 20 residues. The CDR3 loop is CASSVVAAKTGISVQETQYF. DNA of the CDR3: TGTGCCAGCAGCGTAGTAGCAGCCAAGACAGGCATTTCAGTCCAAGAGACCCAGTACTTC.

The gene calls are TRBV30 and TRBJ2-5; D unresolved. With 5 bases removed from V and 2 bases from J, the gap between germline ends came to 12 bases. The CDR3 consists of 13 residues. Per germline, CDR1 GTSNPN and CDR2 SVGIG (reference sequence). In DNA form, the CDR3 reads TGTGCCTGGTCTCAGACACCACAAGAGACCCAGTACTTC. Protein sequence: CAWSQTPQETQYF. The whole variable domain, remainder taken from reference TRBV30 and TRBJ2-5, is SQTIHQWPATLVQPVGSPLSLECTVEGTSNPNLYWYRQAAGRGLQLLFYSVGIGQISSEVPQNLSASRPQDRQFILSSKKLLLSDSGFYLCAWSQTPQETQYFGPGTRLLVL.

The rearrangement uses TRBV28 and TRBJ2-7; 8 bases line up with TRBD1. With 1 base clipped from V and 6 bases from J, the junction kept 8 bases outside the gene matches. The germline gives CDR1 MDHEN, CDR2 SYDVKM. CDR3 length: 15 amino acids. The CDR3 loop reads CASSLFPGTGGEQYF. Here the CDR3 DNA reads TGTGCCAGCAGTTTATTTCCCGGGACAGGAGGCGAGCAGTACTTC.

CDR3 DNA: TGTGCCAGCAGTCCGACAGGTATCACCGGGGAGCTGTTTTTT. This encodes CASSPTGITGELFF. V gene TRBV28 combines with J gene TRBJ2-2; maybe TRBD1 (6 bases). The V gene lost 5 bases and the J gene lost 4 bases, with 11 bases spanning the gap. Per the germline V gene, CDR1 is MDHEN and CDR2 is SYDVKM. The CDR3 is 14 residues long.

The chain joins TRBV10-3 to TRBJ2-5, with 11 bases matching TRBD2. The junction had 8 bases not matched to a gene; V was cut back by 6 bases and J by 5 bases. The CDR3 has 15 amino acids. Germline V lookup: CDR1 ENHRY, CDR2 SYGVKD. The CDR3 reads CAIRPTSGSAETQYF. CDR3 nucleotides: TGTGCCATCAGGCCCACTAGCGGGAGTGCCGAGACCCAGTACTTC.

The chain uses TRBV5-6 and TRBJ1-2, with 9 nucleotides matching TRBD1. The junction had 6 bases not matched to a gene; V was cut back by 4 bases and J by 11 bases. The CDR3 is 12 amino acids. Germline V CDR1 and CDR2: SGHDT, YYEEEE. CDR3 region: CASSLSTGGYTF. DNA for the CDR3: TGTGCCAGCAGCCTTTCGACAGGGGGTTACACCTTC.

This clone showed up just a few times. CDR3 sequence (DNA): TGTGCCAGCAGACTGACAGGGGGCGAGTACGAGCAGTACTTC. Translation: CASRLTGGEYEQYF. This chain uses TRBV6-6 with TRBJ2-7; 10 bases match TRBD1. This CDR3 region has 14 residues. Germline values: CDR1 MNHNY, CDR2 SVGAGI (reference sequence). The V segment lost 6 bases and the J segment 4 bases; nucleotides outside the gene matches: 6.

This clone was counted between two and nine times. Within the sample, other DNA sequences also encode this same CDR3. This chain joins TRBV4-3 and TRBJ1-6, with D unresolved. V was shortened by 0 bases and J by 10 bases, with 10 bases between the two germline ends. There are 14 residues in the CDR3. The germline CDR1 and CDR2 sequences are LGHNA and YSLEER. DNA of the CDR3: TGCGCCAGCAGCCAAGAGGGAGGGTACTCACCCCTCCACTTT. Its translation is CASSQEGGYSPLHF.

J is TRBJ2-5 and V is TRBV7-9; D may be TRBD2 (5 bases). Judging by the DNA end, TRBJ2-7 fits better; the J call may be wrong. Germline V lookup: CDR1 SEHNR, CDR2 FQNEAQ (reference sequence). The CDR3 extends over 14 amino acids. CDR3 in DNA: TGTGCCAGCAGCCCCCTCCGGGATTCCTACGAGCAGTACTTC. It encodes CASSPLRDSYEQYF.

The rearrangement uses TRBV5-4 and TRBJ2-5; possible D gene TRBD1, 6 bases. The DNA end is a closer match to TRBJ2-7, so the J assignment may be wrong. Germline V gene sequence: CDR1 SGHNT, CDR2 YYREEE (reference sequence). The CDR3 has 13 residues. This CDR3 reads CASSVTGNYEQYF. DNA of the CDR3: TGTGCCAGCAGTGTAACAGGGAACTACGAGCAGTACTTC.

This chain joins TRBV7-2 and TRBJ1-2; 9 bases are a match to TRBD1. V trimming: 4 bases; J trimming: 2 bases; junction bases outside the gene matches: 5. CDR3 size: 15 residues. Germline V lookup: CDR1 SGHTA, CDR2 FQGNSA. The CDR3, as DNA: TGTGCCAGCAGCTCTGGGACAGGGAAGAACTATGGCTACACCTTC. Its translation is CASSSGTGKNYGYTF. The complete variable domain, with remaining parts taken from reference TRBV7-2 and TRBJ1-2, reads GAGVSQSPSNKVTEKGKDVELRCDPISGHTALYWYRQSLGQGLEFLIYFQGNSAPDKSGLPSDRFSAERTGGSVSTLTIQRTQQEDSAVYLCASSSGTGKNYGYTFGSGTRLTVV.

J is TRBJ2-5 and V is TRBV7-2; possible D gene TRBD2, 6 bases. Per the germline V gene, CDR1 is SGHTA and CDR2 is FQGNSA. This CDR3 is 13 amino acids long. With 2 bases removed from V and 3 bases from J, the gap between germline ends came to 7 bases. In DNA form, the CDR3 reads TGTGCCAGCAGCTTATGGGAGGAAGAGACCCAGTACTTC. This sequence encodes CASSLWEEETQYF.

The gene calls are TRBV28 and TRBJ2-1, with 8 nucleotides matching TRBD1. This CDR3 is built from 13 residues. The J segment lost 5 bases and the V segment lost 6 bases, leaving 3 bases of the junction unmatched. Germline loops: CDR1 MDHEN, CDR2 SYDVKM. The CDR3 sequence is CASSSGQDNEQFF. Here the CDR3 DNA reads TGTGCCAGCAGCTCGGGACAGGACAATGAGCAGTTCTTC.

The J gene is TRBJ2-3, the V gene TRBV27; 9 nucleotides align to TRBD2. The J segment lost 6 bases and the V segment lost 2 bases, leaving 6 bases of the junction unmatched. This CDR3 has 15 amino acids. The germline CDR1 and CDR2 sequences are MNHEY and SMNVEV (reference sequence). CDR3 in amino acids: CASSLGAAGGDTQYF. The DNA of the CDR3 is TGTGCCAGCAGTTTAGGTGCGGCGGGAGGGGATACGCAGTATTTT.

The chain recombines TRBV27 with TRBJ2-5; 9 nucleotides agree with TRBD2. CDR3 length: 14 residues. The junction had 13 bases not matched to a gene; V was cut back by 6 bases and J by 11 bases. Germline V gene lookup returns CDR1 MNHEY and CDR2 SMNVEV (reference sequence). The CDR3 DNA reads TGTGCCAGCAGCCAACTAGCGGGTGGCCTGGAGCAGTACTTC. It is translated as CASSQLAGGLEQYF.

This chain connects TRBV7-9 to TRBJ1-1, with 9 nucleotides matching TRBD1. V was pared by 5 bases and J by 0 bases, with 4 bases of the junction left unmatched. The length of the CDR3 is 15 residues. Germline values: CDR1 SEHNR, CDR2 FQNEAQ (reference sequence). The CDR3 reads CASSPGTGLNTEAFF. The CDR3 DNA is TGTGCCAGCAGCCCCGGGACAGGGCTGAACACTGAAGCTTTCTTT.

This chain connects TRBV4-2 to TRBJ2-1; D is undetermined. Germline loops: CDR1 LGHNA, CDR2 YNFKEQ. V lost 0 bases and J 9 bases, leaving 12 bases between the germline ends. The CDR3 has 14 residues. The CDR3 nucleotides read TGTGCCAGCAGCCAAGATCCCGGGTTGGGTGAGCAGTTCTTC. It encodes CASSQDPGLGEQFF.

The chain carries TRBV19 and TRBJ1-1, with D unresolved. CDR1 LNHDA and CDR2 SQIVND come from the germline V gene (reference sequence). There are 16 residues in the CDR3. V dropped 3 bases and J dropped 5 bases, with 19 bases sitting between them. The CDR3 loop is CASSMGVRRSDTEAFF. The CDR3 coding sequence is TGTGCCAGTAGTATGGGTGTTCGGCGGTCGGATACTGAAGCTTTCTTT.

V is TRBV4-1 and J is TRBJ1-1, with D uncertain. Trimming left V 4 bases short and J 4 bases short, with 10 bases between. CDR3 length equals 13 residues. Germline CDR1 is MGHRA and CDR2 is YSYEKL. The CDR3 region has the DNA TGCGCCAGCAGCCTCCAGGTTCGCACTGAAGCTTTCTTT. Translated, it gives CASSLQVRTEAFF.

Here the CDR3 reads CASSTQGNEKLFF. The CDR3 DNA reads TGTGCCAGCTCGACGCAGGGGAATGAAAAACTGTTTTTT. This chain uses TRBV18 with TRBJ1-4; weak D call: TRBD1 (6 bases). The CDR3 contains 13 residues. Between the trimmed V and J ends, which lost 6 bases and 5 bases, there was a span of 10 bases. CDR1 and CDR2 (germline): KGHSH, LQKENI. Complete variable domain (other parts from reference TRBV18 and TRBJ1-4): NAGVMQNPRHLVRRRGQEARLRCSPMKGHSHVYWYRQLPEEGLKFMVYLQKENIIDESGMPKERFSAEFPKEGPSILRIQQVVRGDSAAYFCASSTQGNEKLFFGSGTQLSVL.

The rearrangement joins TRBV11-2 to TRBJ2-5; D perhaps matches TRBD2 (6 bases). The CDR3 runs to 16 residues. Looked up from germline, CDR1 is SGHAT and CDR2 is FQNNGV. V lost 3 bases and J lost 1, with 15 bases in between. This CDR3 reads CASSFRLGAAQETQYF. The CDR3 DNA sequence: TGTGCCAGCAGCTTCCGACTAGGAGCGGCCCAAGAGACCCAGTACTTC.

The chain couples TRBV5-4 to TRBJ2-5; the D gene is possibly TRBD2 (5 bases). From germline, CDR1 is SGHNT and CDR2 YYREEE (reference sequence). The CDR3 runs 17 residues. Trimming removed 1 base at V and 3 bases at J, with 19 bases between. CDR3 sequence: CASSLIGGSPGKETQYF. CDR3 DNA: TGTGCCAGCAGCTTGATTGGAGGATCCCCTGGAAAAGAGACCCAGTACTTC.

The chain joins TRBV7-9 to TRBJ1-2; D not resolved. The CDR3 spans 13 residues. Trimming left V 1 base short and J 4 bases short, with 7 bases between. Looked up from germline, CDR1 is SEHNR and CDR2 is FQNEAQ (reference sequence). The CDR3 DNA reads TGTGCCAGCAGCTTAGGGGCGGGCTATGGCTACACCTTC. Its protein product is CASSLGAGYGYTF.

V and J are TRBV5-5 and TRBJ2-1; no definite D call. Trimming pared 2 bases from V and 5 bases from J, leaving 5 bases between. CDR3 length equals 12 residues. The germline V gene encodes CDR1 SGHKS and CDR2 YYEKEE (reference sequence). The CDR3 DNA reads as TGTGCCAGCAGCTTAAACAACAATGAGCAGTTCTTC. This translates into CASSLNNNEQFF.

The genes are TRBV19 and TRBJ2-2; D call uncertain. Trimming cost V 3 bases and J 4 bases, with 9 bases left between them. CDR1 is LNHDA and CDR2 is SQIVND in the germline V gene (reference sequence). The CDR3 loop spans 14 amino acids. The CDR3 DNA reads TGTGCCAGTAGTATCTGGGCCGGCACCGGGGAGCTGTTTTTT. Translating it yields CASSIWAGTGELFF. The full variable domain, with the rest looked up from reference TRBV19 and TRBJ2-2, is DGGITQSPKYLFRKEGQNVTLSCEQNLNHDAMYWYRQDPGQGLRLIYYSQIVNDFQKGDIAEGYSVSREKKESFPLTVTSAQKNPTAFYLCASSIWAGTGELFFGEGSRLTVL.

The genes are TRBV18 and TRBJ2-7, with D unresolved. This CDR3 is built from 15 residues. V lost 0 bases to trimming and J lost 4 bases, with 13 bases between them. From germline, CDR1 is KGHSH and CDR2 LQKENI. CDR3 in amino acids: CASSPPIAASYEQYF. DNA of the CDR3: TGTGCCAGCTCACCACCGATCGCGGCGTCGTACGAGCAGTACTTC. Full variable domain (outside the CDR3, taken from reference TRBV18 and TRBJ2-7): NAGVMQNPRHLVRRRGQEARLRCSPMKGHSHVYWYRQLPEEGLKFMVYLQKENIIDESGMPKERFSAEFPKEGPSILRIQQVVRGDSAAYFCASSPPIAASYEQYFGPGTRLTVT.

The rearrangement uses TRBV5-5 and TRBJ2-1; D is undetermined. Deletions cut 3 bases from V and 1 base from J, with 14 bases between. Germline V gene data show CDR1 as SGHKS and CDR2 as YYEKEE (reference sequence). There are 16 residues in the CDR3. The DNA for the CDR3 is TGTGCCAGCAGCTCTCCCCAAATAGAGTCCTACAATGAGCAGTTCTTC. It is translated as CASSSPQIESYNEQFF. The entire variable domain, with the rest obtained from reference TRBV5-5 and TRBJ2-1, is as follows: DAGVTQSPTHLIKTRGQQVTLRCSPISGHKSVSWYQQVLGQGPQFIFQYYEKEERGRGNFPDRFSARQFPNYSSELNVNALLLGDSALYLCASSSPQIESYNEQFFGPGTRLTVL.

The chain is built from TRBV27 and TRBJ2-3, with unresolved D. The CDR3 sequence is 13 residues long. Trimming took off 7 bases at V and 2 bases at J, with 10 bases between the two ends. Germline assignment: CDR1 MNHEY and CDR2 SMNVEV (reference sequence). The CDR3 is CASIEVPTDTQYF. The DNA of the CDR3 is TGTGCCAGCATTGAGGTCCCCACAGATACGCAGTATTTT.